One sample yielded the 9 T cell receptor beta chains listed below, sequenced in a study of early T cells in non-severe SARS-CoV-2 infection. TCRdb recomputed calls from the 5' RACE reads with MiXCR, one row per CDR3 protein. The repertoire includes approximately 27,000 distinct CDR3 sequences, about 10% of them detected once, and approximately 14% sits in the top ten. Source material: whole blood. These receptors all come from an adult who was a healthcare worker with PCR-confirmed SARS-CoV-2 infection or an uninfected control (not recorded which).

The sample holds many counts of this clonotype. The chain is built from TRBV2 and TRBJ1-5, with no clear D. V lost 6 bases and J 6 bases, leaving 15 bases between the germline ends. The length of the CDR3 is 14 residues. Germline V gives CDR1 SNHLY, CDR2 FYNNEI. The CDR3 spells CASSQNGVSQPQHF. CDR3 DNA: TGTGCCAGCAGCCAGAACGGGGTTAGTCAGCCCCAGCATTTT. The full variable domain, with the rest looked up from reference TRBV2 and TRBJ1-5, is EPEVTQTPSHQVTQMGQEVILRCVPISNHLYFYWYRQILGQKVEFLVSFYNNEISEKSEIFDDQFSVERPDGSNFTLKIRSTKLEDSAMYFCASSQNGVSQPQHFGDGTRLSIL.

This clonotype was found many times. This chain connects TRBV27 to TRBJ1-5; D call uncertain. The CDR3 has 14 residues. Trimming left V 4 bases short and J 6 bases short, with 13 bases between. Looked up from germline, CDR1 is MNHEY and CDR2 is SMNVEV (reference sequence). The CDR3: CASSWAGLRQPQHF. CDR3 DNA: TGTGCCAGCAGTTGGGCAGGCTTGCGTCAGCCCCAGCATTTT.

This clonotype was observed at least ten times. The V and J genes are TRBV7-2 and TRBJ2-1, with a possible D match to TRBD2 (7 bases). Trimming cost V 7 bases and J 4 bases, with 17 bases left between them. The CDR3 totals 15 residues. CDR1 and CDR2 (germline): SGHTA, FQGNSA. CDR3 nucleotide sequence: TGTGCCAGCACCTCGGGGGGCGGGGGTTACAATGAGCAGTTCTTC. Translating it yields CASTSGGGGYNEQFF. Full variable domain (outside the CDR3, taken from reference TRBV7-2 and TRBJ2-1): GAGVSQSPSNKVTEKGKDVELRCDPISGHTALYWYRQSLGQGLEFLIYFQGNSAPDKSGLPSDRFSAERTGGSVSTLTIQRTQQEDSAVYLCASTSGGGGYNEQFFGPGTRLTVL.

This clonotype has a handful of counts. The chain employs TRBV10-3 and TRBJ1-2; 9 nucleotides match TRBD1. Germline lookup yields CDR1 ENHRY and CDR2 SYGVKD. J gave up 8 bases and V 3 bases, and 7 bases lay outside the gene matches. CDR3 length: 14 residues. CDR3 DNA sequence: TGTGCCATCAGTGAATTAACAGGGGGCGCAGGCTACACCTTC. Protein product: CAISELTGGAGYTF.

This chain links TRBV4-2 with TRBJ1-1; the match to TRBD1 covers 7 bases. V lost 1 base and J lost 4; bases outside the gene matches: 6. The CDR3 totals 15 residues. The germline V gene encodes CDR1 LGHNA and CDR2 YNFKEQ. The CDR3 reads CASSQAQDRATEAFF. The CDR3 DNA is TGTGCCAGCAGCCAAGCCCAAGACAGGGCCACTGAAGCTTTCTTT.

This clonotype was detected many times. This chain connects TRBV3-1 to TRBJ2-7; D uncertain. The CDR3 spans 13 residues. Germline assignment: CDR1 LGHDT and CDR2 YNNKEL (reference sequence). Deletions cut 2 bases from V and 2 bases from J, with 7 bases between. This CDR3 is CASSQIPAYEQYF. CDR3 DNA: TGTGCCAGCAGCCAAATCCCTGCCTACGAGCAGTACTTC.

This clonotype appeared a few times. The chain is built from TRBV5-4 and TRBJ2-1; the D call may be TRBD1 or TRBD2 (5 bases each). Germline CDR1 and CDR2: SGHNT and YYREEE (reference sequence). The CDR3 has 15 amino acids. Trimming took 0 bases from V and 0 from J, leaving 7 bases between them. This chain's CDR3 is CASSLGGSSYNEQFF. The CDR3 bases are TGTGCCAGCAGCTTGGGGGGGAGCTCCTACAATGAGCAGTTCTTC.

This clonotype has only a few counts. The chain couples TRBV10-3 to TRBJ2-4, with D possibly matching TRBD1 (5 bases). The CDR3 length is 16 residues. V was cut by 6 bases and J by 7 bases, with 22 bases left in between. Germline CDR1 ENHRY, CDR2 SYGVKD. CDR3 sequence (DNA): TGTGCCATCAGGGCGACCGTGGGGCCCGCCGGGAACATTCAGTACTTC. Translating gives CAIRATVGPAGNIQYF.

The chain employs TRBV3-1 and TRBJ2-5, with D tentatively TRBD1 or TRBD2 (5 bases each). The CDR3 has 14 residues. In germline, CDR1 is LGHDT, CDR2 YNNKEL (reference sequence). Trimming shortened V by 3 bases and J by 5 bases, and 13 bases separated the two germline ends. The CDR3: CASSQNRRGETQYF. The CDR3, as DNA: TGTGCCAGCAGCCAGAACAGGCGCGGGGAGACCCAGTACTTC.